Below, 30 T cell receptor beta chains from the same sample are listed, as sequenced in a study of shared clonotypes between healthy human individuals. As defined, naive CD8 cells were CD45RO-negative and positively selected for CCR7, with terminally differentiated effector memory CD45RA+ cells excluded. Clones were read by immunoSEQ multiplex PCR, and TCRdb kept only the in-frame ones, dropping some. The sample has approximately 2,000,000 clones, 93% seen once. The sequenced sample was naive CD8+ T cells from PBMCs. These receptor sequences come from a man aged 18 to 30 in good health. Some clones in this sample may be carry-over from other donors' samples.

The chain is built from TRBV7-9 and TRBJ2-7, with no clear D. With 4 bases removed from V and 1 base from J, the gap between germline ends came to 20 bases. Germline lookup yields CDR1 SEHNR and CDR2 FQNEAQ (reference sequence). The CDR3 consists of 17 residues. CDR3 amino acids: CASSSGKGSRRSYEQYF. The DNA of the CDR3 is TGTGCCAGCAGCTCAGGCAAGGGCAGCCGGCGGTCCTACGAGCAGTACTTC.

V gene TRBV7-9 combines with J gene TRBJ1-4; maybe TRBD1 (5 bases). Trimming left V 7 bases short and J 6 bases short, with 15 bases between. The CDR3 is 14 amino acids. CDR1 is SEHNR and CDR2 is FQNEAQ in the germline V gene (reference sequence). The CDR3 DNA follows: TGTGCCAGCATCGGAGGAGACAGCTATGAAAAACTGTTTTTT. As protein: CASIGGDSYEKLFF.

The rearrangement links TRBV4-3 to TRBJ2-5, with 8 bases matching TRBD2. With V trimmed by 1 base and J by 5 bases, 9 bases remained unmatched. This CDR3 is built from 16 residues. Germline V gene lookup returns CDR1 LGHNA and CDR2 YSLEER. The DNA of the CDR3 is TGCGCCAGCAGCCAAGGGTTAGCGGGGCAGAGGGAGACCCAGTACTTC. This codes for CASSQGLAGQRETQYF.

Only one count was recorded for this clone. The rearrangement links TRBV5-3 to TRBJ1-2; D gene uncertain. TRBV5-3 is filed as an ORF, its function uncertain. This CDR3 comprises 14 residues. V was clipped by 10 bases and J by 3 bases, with 19 bases between them. The CDR3 region is CARGRTEHYYGYTF. CDR3 sequence (DNA): TGTGCCCGTGGGCGAACGGAGCATTACTATGGCTACACCTTC.

The rearrangement links TRBV7-9 to TRBJ2-3, with D possibly matching TRBD2 (6 bases). The V gene lost 5 bases and the J gene lost 0 bases, with 15 bases spanning the gap. CDR3 length: 16 residues. Per the germline V gene, CDR1 is SEHNR and CDR2 is FQNEAQ (reference sequence). The CDR3: CASSQPEGWSTDTQYF. CDR3 bases: TGTGCCAGCAGCCAACCGGAGGGCTGGAGCACAGATACGCAGTATTTT.

The CDR3 reads CASKGKLASTDTQYF. The CDR3 DNA sequence: TGTGCCAGCAAGGGTAAACTAGCGAGCACAGATACGCAGTATTTT. V is TRBV28 and J is TRBJ2-3; 7 bases are shared with TRBD2. CDR1 and CDR2 from the germline V gene are MDHEN and SYDVKM. The junction had 7 bases not matched to a gene; V was cut back by 7 bases and J by 0 bases. The CDR3 sequence is 15 residues long.

The rearrangement joins TRBV4-3 to TRBJ2-7; 7 positions match TRBD1. The CDR3 spans 16 residues. V trimming: 4 bases; J trimming: 3 bases; junction bases outside the gene matches: 12. Germline V lookup: CDR1 LGHNA, CDR2 YSLEER. For the CDR3, the DNA is TGCGCCAGCAGCCCAGGGGTAGGGGGCCCCCTCTACGAGCAGTACTTC. It yields the protein CASSPGVGGPLYEQYF.

The chain links TRBV13 to TRBJ1-5, with D uncertain. Germline V gene data show CDR1 as PRHDT and CDR2 as FYEKMQ (reference sequence). The CDR3 length is 14 residues. Trimming took 3 bases from V and 0 from J, leaving 6 bases between them. The DNA of the CDR3 is TGTGCCAGCAGCTTGAGAAATAGCAATCAGCCCCAGCATTTT. Translation gives CASSLRNSNQPQHF.

The chain couples TRBV10-3 to TRBJ2-1; 9 bases map to TRBD2. The CDR3 covers 14 residues. V gave up 6 bases and J gave up 4 bases; unmatched junction bases: 4. Looked up from germline, CDR1 is ENHRY and CDR2 is SYGVKD. CDR3: CAIRAGGIYNEQFF. DNA of the CDR3: TGTGCCATCAGGGCGGGAGGGATTTACAATGAGCAGTTCTTC.

Comment on this clone: Other nucleotide sequences from this sample produce the same CDR3. The chain links TRBV28 to TRBJ2-7; the D is unclear. CDR3 length: 13 residues. Germline V lookup: CDR1 MDHEN, CDR2 SYDVKM. V shed 6 bases and J shed 0 bases, with 9 bases lying between them. The CDR3 DNA is TGTGCCAGCAGGGACCGAAGCTCCTACGAGCAGTACTTC. Protein: CASRDRSSYEQYF.

This clone was recorded once. The chain combines TRBV19 with TRBJ2-1, with 11 nucleotides matching TRBD2. The CDR3 extends over 16 amino acids. Germline values: CDR1 LNHDA, CDR2 SQIVND (reference sequence). Trimming at V came to 2 bases and at J to 0 bases, leaving 0 bases not matched to a gene. In nucleotides, the CDR3 is TGTGCCAGTAGTATAACTAGCGGGGGCTCCTACAATGAGCAGTTCTTC. Its translation: CASSITSGGSYNEQFF.

The rearrangement joins TRBV7-9 to TRBJ1-4; 9 nucleotides agree with TRBD1. The J segment lost 7 bases and the V segment lost 1 base, leaving 1 base of the junction unmatched. This CDR3 has 14 residues. Germline loops: CDR1 SEHNR, CDR2 FQNEAQ (reference sequence). CDR3 nucleotides: TGTGCCAGCAGCTTAGTGGACAGGGGTGAAAAACTGTTTTTT. As protein: CASSLVDRGEKLFF.

This chain joins TRBV27 and TRBJ2-1, with TRBD1 matching 10 bases. Trimming cost V 5 bases and J 2 bases; bases outside gene matches: 3. This CDR3 is 15 amino acids long. Germline CDR1 and CDR2: MNHEY and SMNVEV (reference sequence). The CDR3 DNA follows: TGTGCCAGCAGTAGGGGGACAGGGGCCTACAATGAGCAGTTCTTC. Translation gives CASSRGTGAYNEQFF.

The chain joins TRBV28 to TRBJ2-3, with a possible D match to TRBD1 (6 bases). V was trimmed by 3 bases and J by 1 base, leaving 17 bases between them. The CDR3 length is 17 residues. CDR1 and CDR2 (germline): MDHEN, SYDVKM. This CDR3 reads CASSFSRWGLGTDTQYF. The CDR3 bases are TGTGCCAGCAGTTTTTCGCGCTGGGGGCTCGGCACAGATACGCAGTATTTT.

This chain joins TRBV7-6 and TRBJ2-2; weak D call: TRBD2 (5 bases). The V end lost 2 bases, the J end lost 4 bases, and 5 bases lay between the germline ends. Germline V gene lookup returns CDR1 SGHVS and CDR2 FNYEAQ. The CDR3 has 13 amino acids. In DNA, the CDR3 is TGTGCCAGCAGCTTACGGGGCACCGGGGAGCTGTTTTTT. The encoded protein is CASSLRGTGELFF.

The chain joins TRBV7-9 to TRBJ2-1; 10 positions match TRBD2. In germline, CDR1 is SEHNR, CDR2 FQNEAQ (reference sequence). The CDR3 is made up of 19 amino acids. J gave up 8 bases and V 2 bases, and 18 bases lay outside the gene matches. The CDR3 DNA is TGTGCCAGCAGCTTACGCCTGTATCGGCTAGCGGGGGCGGAGGATGAGCAGTTCTTC. The encoded protein is CASSLRLYRLAGAEDEQFF. The full variable domain, its missing parts supplied by reference TRBV7-9 and TRBJ2-1, is DTGVSQNPRHKITKRGQNVTFRCDPISEHNRLYWYRQTLGQGPEFLTYFQNEAQLEKSRLLSDRFSAERPKGSFSTLEIQRTEQGDSAMYLCASSLRLYRLAGAEDEQFFGPGTRLTVL.

The chain couples TRBV2 to TRBJ1-1; TRBD1 might be the D (6 bases). V lost 3 bases and J 4 bases, leaving 12 bases between the germline ends. CDR3 length: 14 amino acids. Per the germline V gene, CDR1 is SNHLY and CDR2 is FYNNEI. The CDR3 reads CASSEDSPTTEAFF. As DNA, the CDR3 is TGTGCCAGCAGTGAGGACAGCCCGACCACTGAAGCTTTCTTT.

The chain employs TRBV2 and TRBJ1-1; TRBD1 might be the D (6 bases). The V and J ends lost 7 bases and 1 base respectively, with 16 bases between them. Germline CDR1 reads SNHLY; CDR2 reads FYNNEI. The CDR3 runs to 15 residues. This CDR3 is CASTYRDTPNTEAFF. The DNA of the CDR3 is TGTGCCAGCACCTACCGGGACACACCGAACACTGAAGCTTTCTTT.

The chain combines TRBV9 with TRBJ2-7, with 9 nucleotides matching TRBD2. Germline trimming cut 0 bases from V and 5 bases from J; bases unmatched to any gene: 6. The CDR3 is 15 residues long. Per the germline V gene, CDR1 is SGDLS and CDR2 is YYNGEE. CDR3 coding DNA: TGTGCCAGCAGCGTAGACGGGACTAGCTTCAACGAGCAGTACTTC. As protein: CASSVDGTSFNEQYF.

The chain couples TRBV4-1 to TRBJ2-2, with D possibly being TRBD1 (6 bases). The CDR3 covers 15 residues. Trimming removed 4 bases from V and 7 bases from J, with 16 bases in between. Germline loops: CDR1 MGHRA, CDR2 YSYEKL. The CDR3 here is CASSPWQGLGGELFF. CDR3 in DNA: TGCGCCAGCAGCCCCTGGCAGGGGTTAGGCGGGGAGCTGTTTTTT.

The chain uses TRBV27 and TRBJ2-7, with 8 positions matching TRBD2. The CDR3 spans 13 residues. The V segment lost 5 bases and the J segment 5 bases; nucleotides outside the gene matches: 5. Germline CDR1 reads MNHEY; CDR2 reads SMNVEV (reference sequence). CDR3 sequence reads: CASSPGGGHEQYF. Written as DNA, the CDR3 is TGTGCCAGCAGTCCCGGGGGGGGGCACGAGCAGTACTTC.

In its sample, this clone was seen a few times. The chain recombines TRBV9 with TRBJ1-5; possible D gene TRBD1, 6 bases. Looked up from germline, CDR1 is SGDLS and CDR2 is YYNGEE. The V end was cut by 0 bases, the J end by 6 bases, with 10 bases between. The CDR3 has 14 residues. The CDR3 region is CASSVGGGAQPQHF. CDR3 nucleotides: TGTGCCAGCAGCGTAGGAGGGGGAGCTCAGCCCCAGCATTTT. Based on the CDR3 plus reference TRBV9 and TRBJ1-5, the full variable domain is DSGVTQTPKHLITATGQRVTLRCSPRSGDLSVYWYQQSLDQGLQFLIQYYNGEERAKGNILERFSAQQFPDLHSELNLSSLELGDSALYFCASSVGGGAQPQHFGDGTRLSIL.

The CDR3 reads CASSVNNQGMNYGYTF. CDR3 bases: TGTGCCAGCAGCGTAAATAACCAGGGGATGAACTATGGCTACACCTTC. The chain links TRBV9 to TRBJ1-2, with D tentatively TRBD1 (6 bases). Germline values: CDR1 SGDLS, CDR2 YYNGEE. The CDR3 extends over 16 amino acids. The V gene lost 1 base and the J gene lost 2 bases, with 15 bases spanning the gap.

The chain recombines TRBV4-1 with TRBJ2-2; 13 positions match TRBD2. V was clipped by 3 bases and J by 5 bases; unmatched bases: 18. This CDR3 spans 21 amino acids. CDR1 is MGHRA, CDR2 YSYEKL, per germline. CDR3 sequence reads: CASSHPDGPGLAGMGTGELFF. As DNA, the CDR3 is TGCGCCAGCAGCCACCCGGACGGACCGGGACTAGCGGGAATGGGTACCGGGGAGCTGTTTTTT.

This clone has a single count. The chain uses TRBV27 and TRBJ1-1; a weak D match, TRBD1 (6 bases). The CDR3 is 13 residues long. CDR1 and CDR2 from the germline V gene are MNHEY and SMNVEV (reference sequence). Deletions cut 1 base from V and 4 bases from J, with 7 bases between. In nucleotides, the CDR3 is TGTGCCAGCAGTTTATACAGGGCCACTGAAGCTTTCTTT. Translation: CASSLYRATEAFF.

The chain uses TRBV19 and TRBJ1-1; 8 nucleotides align to TRBD1. J lost 5 bases, V lost 3 bases, and 8 bases had no gene match. This CDR3 spans 15 amino acids. Per the germline V gene, CDR1 is LNHDA and CDR2 is SQIVND (reference sequence). The CDR3 loop reads CASSMQGALGTEAFF. The CDR3 nucleotides read TGTGCCAGTAGTATGCAGGGGGCCCTAGGGACTGAAGCTTTCTTT.

The chain is built from TRBV7-9 and TRBJ2-3; D might be TRBD1 or TRBD2, each matching 6 bases. This CDR3 spans 16 amino acids. Deletions cut 5 bases from V and 2 bases from J, with 17 bases between. In germline, CDR1 is SEHNR, CDR2 FQNEAQ (reference sequence). CDR3 sequence reads: CASSPRTGASTDTQYF. The DNA for the CDR3 is TGTGCCAGCAGCCCCCGTACGGGGGCATCCACAGATACGCAGTATTTT. Combining the CDR3 with reference TRBV7-9 and TRBJ2-3 gives the whole variable domain DTGVSQNPRHKITKRGQNVTFRCDPISEHNRLYWYRQTLGQGPEFLTYFQNEAQLEKSRLLSDRFSAERPKGSFSTLEIQRTEQGDSAMYLCASSPRTGASTDTQYFGPGTRLTVL.

This rearrangement joins TRBV5-4 to TRBJ2-7, with TRBD2 matching 9 bases. CDR1 is SGHNT and CDR2 is YYREEE in the germline V gene (reference sequence). This CDR3 has 17 residues. V dropped 0 bases and J dropped 3; count of bases not matched to a gene: 10. The CDR3 loop is CASSLGSLGGRVYEQYF. DNA for the CDR3: TGTGCCAGCAGCTTGGGATCCCTGGGCGGGAGGGTCTACGAGCAGTACTTC.

This clone was counted only a few times. This chain joins TRBV29-1 and TRBJ2-1; no definite D call. The CDR3 sequence is 13 residues long. Trimming left V 1 base short and J 8 bases short, with 12 bases between. Germline lookup yields CDR1 SQVTM and CDR2 ANQGSEA. The CDR3 bases are TGCAGCGTTGAAGGACCGGGTAGGGATGAGCAGTTCTTC. It codes for CSVEGPGRDEQFF.

The chain is built from TRBV2 and TRBJ1-2; D not certain. Per the germline V gene, CDR1 is SNHLY and CDR2 is FYNNEI. V was shortened by 6 bases and J by 0 bases, with 11 bases between the two germline ends. The length of the CDR3 is 14 residues. CDR3 sequence reads: CASRTATSNYGYTF. CDR3 DNA sequence: TGTGCCAGCAGAACCGCAACCTCTAACTATGGCTACACCTTC.